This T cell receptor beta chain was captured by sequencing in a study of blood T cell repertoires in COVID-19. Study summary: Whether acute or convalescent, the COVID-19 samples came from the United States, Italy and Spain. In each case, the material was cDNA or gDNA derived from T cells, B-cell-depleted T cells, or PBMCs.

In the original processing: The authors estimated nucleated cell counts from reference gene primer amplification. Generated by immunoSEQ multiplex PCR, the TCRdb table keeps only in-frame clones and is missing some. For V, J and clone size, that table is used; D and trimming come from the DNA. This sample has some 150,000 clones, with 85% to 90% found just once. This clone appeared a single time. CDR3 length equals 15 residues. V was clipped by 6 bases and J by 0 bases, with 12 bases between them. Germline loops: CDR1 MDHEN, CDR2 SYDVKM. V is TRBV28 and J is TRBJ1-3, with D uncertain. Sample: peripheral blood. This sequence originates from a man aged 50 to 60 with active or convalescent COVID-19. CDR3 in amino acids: CASSLQVSSGNTIYF. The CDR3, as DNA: TGTGCCAGCAGCCTTCAGGTTAGCTCTGGAAACACCATATATTTT.